Detailed here is one T cell receptor beta chain. This entry belongs to a study of blood T cell repertoires in COVID-19. Trimming cost V 6 bases and J 5 bases; bases outside gene matches: 12. The CDR3 consists of 15 residues. The V gene's germline CDR1 is MNHEY and CDR2 SVGAGI. Clones were sequenced by immunoSEQ multiplex PCR, and TCRdb holds only the in-frame ones, with some missing. The table shows around 240,000 clones, with 80% to 90% occurring only once. The chain combines TRBV6-5 with TRBJ1-1; 7 bases are shared with TRBD1. The origin of this receptor is a woman in her forties or fifties who had recovered from COVID-19. Material: PBMCs or T cells enriched from blood (not recorded which). The chain's CDR3 is CASSGVVQGSTEAFF. The CDR3 DNA sequence: TGTGCCAGCAGCGGTGTGGTACAGGGGAGTACTGAAGCTTTCTTT.